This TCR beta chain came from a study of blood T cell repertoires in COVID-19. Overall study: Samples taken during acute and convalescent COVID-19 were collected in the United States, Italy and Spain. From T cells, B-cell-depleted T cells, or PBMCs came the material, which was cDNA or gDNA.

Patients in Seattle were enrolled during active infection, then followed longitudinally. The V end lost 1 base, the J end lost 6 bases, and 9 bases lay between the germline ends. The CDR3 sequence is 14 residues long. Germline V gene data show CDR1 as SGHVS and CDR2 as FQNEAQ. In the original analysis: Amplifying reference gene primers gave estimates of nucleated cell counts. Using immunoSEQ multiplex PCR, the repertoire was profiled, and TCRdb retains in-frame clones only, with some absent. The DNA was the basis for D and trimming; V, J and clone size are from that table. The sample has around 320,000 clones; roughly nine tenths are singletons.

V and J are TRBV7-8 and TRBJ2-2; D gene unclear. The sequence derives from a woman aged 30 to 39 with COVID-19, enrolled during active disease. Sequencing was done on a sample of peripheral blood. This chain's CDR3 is CASSLGPGPGELFF. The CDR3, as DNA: TGTGCCAGCAGCTTAGGGCCAGGCCCCGGGGAGCTGTTTTTT.